A single sample gave rise to the 18 T cell receptor beta chains below, sequenced in a study of T cells after yellow fever vaccination. TCRdb reprocessed the 5' RACE reads with MiXCR, giving one entry per CDR3 protein. The sample consists of a few hundred thousand distinct CDR3 sequences, roughly an eighth of them appearing once. The sample consisted of CD4+ T cells sorted from PBMCs, taken 15 days after the yellow fever booster vaccination. The source of these receptors is a man aged 18 to 29 who received the YFV17D yellow fever vaccine.

The genes are TRBV20-1 and TRBJ1-5, with D unresolved. Germline loops: CDR1 DFQATT, CDR2 SNEGSKA (reference sequence). Between the trimmed V and J ends, which lost 4 bases and 16 bases, there was a span of 26 bases. This CDR3 contains 14 residues. CDR3 bases: TGCAGTGCTACCGCTAGAGGATTACTAGCGACAACCCATTTT. Translated: CSATARGLLATTHF.

There are a few counts of this clonotype. The V gene is TRBV6-6, the J gene TRBJ2-1, with D possibly TRBD1 on 6 matching bases. Trimming left V 6 bases short and J 8 bases short, with 17 bases between. The CDR3 consists of 14 residues. Germline values: CDR1 MNHNY, CDR2 SVGAGI (reference sequence). The CDR3 sequence: CASRGRGTSDEQFF. CDR3 sequence (DNA): TGTGCCAGCAGAGGTAGAGGGACAAGTGATGAGCAGTTCTTC.

This chain joins TRBV5-4 and TRBJ1-5; tentatively, D is TRBD1 (5 bases). Germline assignment: CDR1 SGHNT and CDR2 YYREEE (reference sequence). The ends were cut back, 4 bases at V and 9 bases at J, with 14 bases in the middle. The CDR3 has 13 amino acids. CDR3 sequence: CASSRDGVGPQHF. CDR3 bases: TGTGCCAGCAGCCGGGACGGGGTAGGGCCCCAGCATTTT.

This clonotype was observed a handful of times. The chain employs TRBV29-1 and TRBJ2-1; 9 bases are a match to TRBD2. The CDR3 has 15 amino acids. CDR1 and CDR2 (germline): SQVTM, ANQGSEA. Germline trimming cut 0 bases from V and 10 bases from J; bases unmatched to any gene: 10. The chain's CDR3 is CSVEDRAGGQREQFF. As DNA, the CDR3 is TGCAGCGTTGAAGATCGGGCGGGGGGGCAACGGGAGCAGTTCTTC.

The rearrangement joins TRBV7-8 to TRBJ2-5; D is uncertain. V was cut by 0 bases and J by 5 bases, with 10 bases left in between. In germline, CDR1 is SGHVS, CDR2 FQNEAQ. The CDR3 is made up of 14 amino acids. Here the CDR3 reads CASSLAGNWETQYF. Written as DNA, the CDR3 is TGTGCCAGCAGCTTAGCCGGTAATTGGGAGACCCAGTACTTC.

This clonotype was recorded a few times. CDR3 DNA sequence: TGCAGCGGGTTCAGGGGTGTCGAGCAGTACTTC. It codes for CSGFRGVEQYF. V is TRBV29-1 and J is TRBJ2-7; maybe TRBD1 (6 bases). The CDR3 length is 11 residues. Germline assignment: CDR1 SQVTM and CDR2 ANQGSEA. V dropped 7 bases and J dropped 6 bases, with 13 bases sitting between them.

This clonotype came up a few times. The chain couples TRBV5-6 to TRBJ2-1; D is ambiguous. The CDR3 is 12 residues long. Trimming left V 0 bases short and J 10 bases short, with 8 bases between. Germline-derived CDR1 and CDR2 are SGHDT and YYEEEE. The CDR3 DNA sequence: TGTGCCAGCAGCTTGGGGCCCGGGGAGCAGTTCTTC. Amino acid sequence: CASSLGPGEQFF. Together with reference TRBV5-6 and TRBJ2-1, the CDR3 gives the full variable domain: DAGVTQSPTHLIKTRGQQVTLRCSPKSGHDTVSWYQQALGQGPQFIFQYYEEEERQRGNFPDRFSGHQFPNYSSELNVNALLLGDSALYLCASSLGPGEQFFGPGTRLTVL.

This clonotype was seen a handful of times. This sequence joins TRBV18 and TRBJ1-2; unclear D gene. This CDR3 spans 13 amino acids. CDR1 is KGHSH, CDR2 LQKENI, per germline. Trimming removed 0 bases from V and 6 bases from J, with 8 bases in between. The CDR3 loop is CASSPPQVNGYTF. The DNA of the CDR3 is TGTGCCAGCTCACCACCGCAGGTTAATGGCTACACCTTC.

In this sample, this clonotype turned up a few times. The rearrangement uses TRBV9 and TRBJ1-2; 8 bases map to TRBD1. J gave up 11 bases and V 3 bases, and 15 bases lay outside the gene matches. This CDR3 contains 15 residues. Germline CDR1 reads SGDLS; CDR2 reads YYNGEE. The CDR3 protein is CASSAILTGVAGYTF. The DNA for the CDR3 is TGTGCCAGCAGCGCGATCCTGACAGGGGTAGCGGGTTACACCTTC.

This clonotype has just a few counts. This sequence joins TRBV18 and TRBJ2-4; the D is unclear. Germline-derived CDR1 and CDR2 are KGHSH and LQKENI. This CDR3 is built from 17 residues. V lost 6 bases and J 0 bases, leaving 18 bases between the germline ends. CDR3 coding DNA: TGTGCCAGCTCCCCGAGACCCTCACCGATAGCCAAAAACATTCAGTACTTC. Protein sequence: CASSPRPSPIAKNIQYF.

The rearrangement uses TRBV30 and TRBJ2-7; D is undetermined. CDR3 length: 13 residues. V was pared by 7 bases and J by 1 base, with 14 bases between. Germline loops: CDR1 GTSNPN, CDR2 SVGIG (reference sequence). The CDR3 sequence: CASAPADSYEQYF. CDR3 DNA sequence: TGTGCCTCCGCTCCCGCGGATTCCTACGAGCAGTACTTC.

CDR3 bases: TGCAGCGTTGCTGATAGCAATCAGCCCCAGCATTTT. Translated, it gives CSVADSNQPQHF. The chain employs TRBV29-1 and TRBJ1-5; D unclear. V was cut by 4 bases and J by 0 bases, with 4 bases left in between. The CDR3 is 12 residues long. Germline values: CDR1 SQVTM, CDR2 ANQGSEA.

This clonotype has more than one count but fewer than ten. The chain uses TRBV18 and TRBJ1-3, with D unclear. The CDR3 runs 15 residues. V dropped 0 bases and J dropped 0 bases, with 6 bases sitting between them. Germline V lookup: CDR1 KGHSH, CDR2 LQKENI. CDR3 in DNA: TGTGCCAGCTCACCACCGGCCAACTCTGGAAACACCATATATTTT. Translating gives CASSPPANSGNTIYF.

J is TRBJ1-5 and V is TRBV12-3 or TRBV12-4; 7 bases are shared with TRBD1. The CDR3 runs 15 residues. V gave up 5 bases and J gave up 2 bases; unmatched junction bases: 6. DNA for the CDR3: TGTGCCAGCAGTCCAGGGGGTCGGGGCAATCAGCCCCAGCATTTT. Amino acid sequence: CASSPGGRGNQPQHF.

This chain connects TRBV6-1 to TRBJ1-1; D ambiguous. From germline, CDR1 is MNHNS and CDR2 SASEGT. The CDR3 covers 14 residues. With 2 bases removed from V and 12 bases from J, the gap between germline ends came to 19 bases. The CDR3 DNA is TGTGCCAGCAGTGAATACGCGGCCACCACTGAGTCTTTCTTT. It yields the protein CASSEYAATTESFF.

V and J are TRBV7-9 and TRBJ1-1; no definite D call. Trimming cost V 4 bases and J 0 bases, with 12 bases left between them. The CDR3 runs 15 residues. Per the germline V gene, CDR1 is SEHNR and CDR2 is FQNEAQ (reference sequence). CDR3 in amino acids: CASSYLPRVNTEAFF. The CDR3 bases are TGTGCCAGCAGCTACCTCCCGAGAGTGAACACTGAAGCTTTCTTT. The whole variable domain, remainder taken from reference TRBV7-9 and TRBJ1-1, is DTGVSQNPRHKITKRGQNVTFRCDPISEHNRLYWYRQTLGQGPEFLTYFQNEAQLEKSRLLSDRFSAERPKGSFSTLEIQRTEQGDSAMYLCASSYLPRVNTEAFFGQGTRLTVV.

The V gene is TRBV28, the J gene TRBJ1-5; D not resolved. The V end lost 6 bases, the J end lost 1 base, and 7 bases lay between the germline ends. The CDR3 runs to 13 residues. Germline lookup yields CDR1 MDHEN and CDR2 SYDVKM. The CDR3 spells CASRYTSNQPQHF. The DNA for the CDR3 is TGTGCCAGCAGGTACACAAGCAATCAGCCCCAGCATTTT.

In this sample, this clonotype turned up many times. At one end, the junction sequence differs from germline, possibly due to a read error. The chain has TRBV27 and TRBJ1-1; no clear D. Germline assignment: CDR1 MNHEY and CDR2 SMNVEV (reference sequence). There are 11 residues in the CDR3. This CDR3 reads CASRADTVSVF. The CDR3 DNA sequence: TGTGCCAGCAGGGCCGACACTGTCTCGGTTTTT.